Following are 5 T cell receptor beta chains from one sample sequenced in a study of PD-1 blockade in classical Hodgkin lymphoma (dated by TCRdb to 2020 to 2021). According to the study, the label for this sample's time point signals: cycle 4 day 1 (C4D1), after five to seven weeks of nivolumab. Relapse after autologous stem cell transplantation had occurred in all trial patients, and cohorts A, B and C were distinguished by prior brentuximab vedotin exposure. Library generation was performed with the immunoSEQ multiplex PCR assay. The immuneACCESS repertoire file appears here via TCRdb, limited to in-frame rearrangements. These files lack a portion of the clones; in checked studies, under half of the deficit traces to unresolved V genes, and the cause of the others is not known. In all, the sample holds tens of thousands of clones, and around 87% of those were seen once. Approximately 15% of the sample comes from the top ten.

Here the sequenced sample was peripheral blood mononuclear cells (PBMCs), taken before the fourth cycle of nivolumab. All receptors derive from a human donor with classical Hodgkin lymphoma.

This chain joins TRBV6-5 and TRBJ2-5; TRBD1 is a possible D gene (6 bases). The assigned J gene may be wrong: the sequence end matches TRBJ2-7 better. The CDR3 totals 14 residues. Germline V gene data show CDR1 as MNHEY and CDR2 as SVGAGI. The CDR3 coding sequence is TGTGCCAGCACTCTAGGCAGGGGAAAATACGAGCAGTACTTC. Residues: CASTLGRGKYEQYF.

The V gene is TRBV19, the J gene TRBJ1-5; no clear D gene. This CDR3 contains 11 residues. Trimming cost V 4 bases and J 3 bases, with 1 base left between them. CDR1 and CDR2 (germline): LNHDA, SQIVND (reference sequence). The CDR3 loop reads CASSNNQPQHF. CDR3 DNA: TGTGCCAGTAGTAACAATCAGCCCCAGCATTTT. The variable domain in full, completed from reference TRBV19 and TRBJ1-5, reads DGGITQSPKYLFRKEGQNVTLSCEQNLNHDAMYWYRQDPGQGLRLIYYSQIVNDFQKGDIAEGYSVSREKKESFPLTVTSAQKNPTAFYLCASSNNQPQHFGDGTRLSIL.

The J gene is TRBJ1-2, the V gene TRBV19, with TRBD1 as a possible D gene (5 bases). The CDR3 runs 14 residues. V was trimmed by 1 base and J by 3 bases, leaving 9 bases between them. CDR1 and CDR2 (germline): LNHDA, SQIVND (reference sequence). The CDR3 reads CASSIVGPYYGYTF. The DNA of the CDR3 is TGTGCCAGTAGTATAGTGGGGCCTTACTATGGCTACACCTTC.

The CDR3 DNA is TGCGCCAGCAGCCAAGGGGAACGGGAGGATTTGGAGACCCAGTACTTC. It is translated as CASSQGEREDLETQYF. J is TRBJ2-5 and V is TRBV4-1; 7 bases map to TRBD2. Trimming at V came to 1 base and at J to 5 bases, leaving 10 bases not matched to a gene. Germline V gene lookup returns CDR1 MGHRA and CDR2 YSYEKL. This CDR3 has 16 residues.

V and J are TRBV30 and TRBJ1-2, with D unresolved. Looked up from germline, CDR1 is GTSNPN and CDR2 is SVGIG (reference sequence). V was trimmed by 0 bases and J by 7 bases, leaving 3 bases between them. The CDR3 runs 10 residues. The CDR3 nucleotides read TGTGCCTGGAGTGTACTTGGCTACACCTTC. Its translation is CAWSVLGYTF.